The clone carrying this TCR beta chain was seen just once. Original processing methods: From reference gene primer amplification, estimates of nucleated cell counts were derived. Repertoires were generated with immunoSEQ multiplex PCR, while TCRdb's copy carries only in-frame clones and drops some. Clone size and V and J calls were adopted from that table, with D and trimming inferred from the DNA. The sample includes over 25,000 clones, about 88% of them seen just once. The sample is drawn from a study of blood T cell repertoires in COVID-19. Study overall: The samples span acute and convalescent COVID-19 from the United States, Italy and Spain. PBMCs, B-cell-depleted T cells, or T cells were the source of the cDNA or gDNA that made up the material.

Per germline, CDR1 KGHSH and CDR2 LQKENI. V shed 7 bases, J shed 4 bases, and the junction held 5 bases outside the gene matches. The CDR3 is made up of 13 amino acids. The clonotype originates from a human donor with active COVID-19. The donor label of this sample is uncertain. The specimen sequenced was peripheral blood. This chain connects TRBV18 to TRBJ2-7, with 9 bases fitting TRBD1. For the CDR3, the DNA is TGTGCCAGCTTCCCGGGACAGGGTTACGAGCAGTACTTC. This encodes CASFPGQGYEQYF.